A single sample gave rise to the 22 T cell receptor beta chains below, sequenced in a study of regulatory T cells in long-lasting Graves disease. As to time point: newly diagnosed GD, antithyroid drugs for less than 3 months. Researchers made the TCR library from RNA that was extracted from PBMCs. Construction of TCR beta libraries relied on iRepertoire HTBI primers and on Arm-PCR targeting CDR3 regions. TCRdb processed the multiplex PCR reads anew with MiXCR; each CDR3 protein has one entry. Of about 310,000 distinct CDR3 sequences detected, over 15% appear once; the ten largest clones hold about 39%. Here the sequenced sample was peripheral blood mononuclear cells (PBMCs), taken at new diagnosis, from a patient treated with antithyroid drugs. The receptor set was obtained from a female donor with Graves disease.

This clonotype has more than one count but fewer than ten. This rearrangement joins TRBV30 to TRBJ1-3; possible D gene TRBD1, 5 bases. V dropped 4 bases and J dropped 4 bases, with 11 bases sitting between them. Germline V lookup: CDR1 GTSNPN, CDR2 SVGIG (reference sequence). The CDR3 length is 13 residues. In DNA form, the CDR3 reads TGTGCCTGGAACCGGGACGTCGGAAACACCATATATTTT. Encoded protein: CAWNRDVGNTIYF. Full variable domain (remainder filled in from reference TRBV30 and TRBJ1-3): SQTIHQWPATLVQPVGSPLSLECTVEGTSNPNLYWYRQAAGRGLQLLFYSVGIGQISSEVPQNLSASRPQDRQFILSSKKLLLSDSGFYLCAWNRDVGNTIYFGEGSWLTVV.

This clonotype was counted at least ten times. DNA for the CDR3: TGTGCCAGCAGCGGAGGGGGGGGCGCGGGGTCTTTCTTT. It yields the protein CASSGGGGAGSFF. V is TRBV7-2 and J is TRBJ1-1; a possible D gene is TRBD1 (6 bases). The V gene's germline CDR1 is SGHTA and CDR2 FQGNSA. The CDR3 sequence is 13 residues long. V lost 5 bases, J lost 12 bases, and 19 bases lay in between.

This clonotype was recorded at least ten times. CDR3 nucleotide sequence: TGTGCCAGCAGTTTACAGTCCGCGGACGAGCAGTACTTC. Its protein is CASSLQSADEQYF. The chain employs TRBV28 and TRBJ2-7; unclear D gene. Germline V gene data show CDR1 as MDHEN and CDR2 as SYDVKM. V gave up 2 bases and J gave up 5 bases, with 10 bases separating them. CDR3 length equals 13 residues.

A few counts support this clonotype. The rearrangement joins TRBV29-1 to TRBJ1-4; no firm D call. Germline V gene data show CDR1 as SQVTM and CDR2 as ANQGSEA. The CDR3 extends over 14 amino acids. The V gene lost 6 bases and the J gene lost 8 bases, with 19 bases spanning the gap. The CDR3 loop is CSVSVRSTGEKLFF. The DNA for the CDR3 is TGCAGCGTCAGTGTCAGATCTACTGGCGAAAAACTGTTTTTT.

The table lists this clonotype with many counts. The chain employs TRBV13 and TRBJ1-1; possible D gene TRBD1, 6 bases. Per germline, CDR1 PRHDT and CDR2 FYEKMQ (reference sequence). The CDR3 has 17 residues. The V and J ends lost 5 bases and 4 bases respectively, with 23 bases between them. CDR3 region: CASSLPPFEGEGTEAFF. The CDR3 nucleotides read TGTGCCAGCAGCCTGCCCCCTTTTGAGGGGGAAGGCACTGAAGCTTTCTTT.

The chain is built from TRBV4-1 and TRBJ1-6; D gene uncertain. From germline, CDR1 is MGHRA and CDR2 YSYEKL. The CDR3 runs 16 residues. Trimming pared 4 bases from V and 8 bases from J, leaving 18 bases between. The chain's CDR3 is CASSRARRTRDSPLHF. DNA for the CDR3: TGCGCCAGCAGCCGAGCGCGCCGTACGCGAGATTCACCCCTCCACTTT.

CDR3: CASSFGQGLEAFF. The CDR3 region has the DNA TGTGCCAGCAGCTTCGGACAGGGACTTGAAGCTTTCTTT. The chain recombines TRBV11-2 with TRBJ2-3; TRBD1 agrees at 8 bases. The J call may be mistaken, given a closer DNA end match to TRBJ1-1. Germline V gene sequence: CDR1 SGHAT, CDR2 FQNNGV. The CDR3 runs 13 residues.

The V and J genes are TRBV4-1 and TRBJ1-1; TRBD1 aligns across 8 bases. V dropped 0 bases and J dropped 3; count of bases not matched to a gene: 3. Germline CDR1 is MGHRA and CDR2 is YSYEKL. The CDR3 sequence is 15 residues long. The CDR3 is CASSQDGQGYTEAFF. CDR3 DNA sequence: TGCGCCAGCAGCCAAGACGGACAGGGTTACACTGAAGCTTTCTTT.

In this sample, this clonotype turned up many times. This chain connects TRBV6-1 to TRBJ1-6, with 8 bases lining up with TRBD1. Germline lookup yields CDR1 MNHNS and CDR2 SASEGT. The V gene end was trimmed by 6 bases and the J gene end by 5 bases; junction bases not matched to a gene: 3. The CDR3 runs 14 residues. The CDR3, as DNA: TGTGCCAGCAGCACGACAGGGGATAATTCACCCCTCCACTTT. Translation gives CASSTTGDNSPLHF.

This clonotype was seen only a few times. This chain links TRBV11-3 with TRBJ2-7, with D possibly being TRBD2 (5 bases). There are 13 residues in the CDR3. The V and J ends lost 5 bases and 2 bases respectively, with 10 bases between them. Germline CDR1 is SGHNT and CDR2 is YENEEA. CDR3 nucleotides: TGTGCCAGCAGCGTAAGCGGACCCTACGAGCAGTACTTC. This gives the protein CASSVSGPYEQYF.

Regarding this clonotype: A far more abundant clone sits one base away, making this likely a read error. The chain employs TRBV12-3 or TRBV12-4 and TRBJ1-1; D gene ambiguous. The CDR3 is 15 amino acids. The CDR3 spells CASSQHGNSNTGAFF. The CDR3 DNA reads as TGTGCCAGCAGTCAACATGGAAACTCGAACACTGGAGCTTTCTTT.

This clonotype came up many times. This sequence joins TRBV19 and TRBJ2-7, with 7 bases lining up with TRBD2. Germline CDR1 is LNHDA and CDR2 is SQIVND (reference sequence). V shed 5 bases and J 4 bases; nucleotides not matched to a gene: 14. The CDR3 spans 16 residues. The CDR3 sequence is CASSGEGGVRGYEQYF. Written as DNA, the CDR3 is TGTGCCAGTAGTGGGGAGGGCGGGGTGCGGGGATACGAGCAGTACTTC.

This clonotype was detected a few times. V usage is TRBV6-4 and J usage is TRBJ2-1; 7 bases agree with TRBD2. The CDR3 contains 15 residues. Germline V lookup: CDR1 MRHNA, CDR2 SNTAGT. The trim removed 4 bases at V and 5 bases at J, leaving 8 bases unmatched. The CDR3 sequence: CASSGAAGVNNEQFF. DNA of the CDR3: TGTGCCAGCAGTGGGGCGGCGGGAGTAAACAATGAGCAGTTCTTC.

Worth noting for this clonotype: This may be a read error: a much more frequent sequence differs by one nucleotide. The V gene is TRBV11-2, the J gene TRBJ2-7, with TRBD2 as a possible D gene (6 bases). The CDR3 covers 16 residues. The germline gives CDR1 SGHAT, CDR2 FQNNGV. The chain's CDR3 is CAGSLDLSGRHHEQYF. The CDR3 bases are TGTGCCGGCAGCTTAGACCTTAGCGGCCGTCACCACGAGCAGTACTTC.

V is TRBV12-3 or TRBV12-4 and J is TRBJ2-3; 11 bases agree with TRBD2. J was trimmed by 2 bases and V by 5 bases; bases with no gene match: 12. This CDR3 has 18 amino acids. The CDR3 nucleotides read TGTGCCAGCAGTCCTGGGAGCCGACTAGCGGGATACACAGATACGCAGTATTTT. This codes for CASSPGSRLAGYTDTQYF.

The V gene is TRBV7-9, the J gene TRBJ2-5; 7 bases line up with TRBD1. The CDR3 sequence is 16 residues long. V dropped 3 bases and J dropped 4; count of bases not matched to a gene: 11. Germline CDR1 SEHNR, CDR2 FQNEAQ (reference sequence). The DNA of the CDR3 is TGTGCCAGCAGCTTTAGGGGGCAGGGTGGTATAGAGACCCAGTACTTC. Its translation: CASSFRGQGGIETQYF.

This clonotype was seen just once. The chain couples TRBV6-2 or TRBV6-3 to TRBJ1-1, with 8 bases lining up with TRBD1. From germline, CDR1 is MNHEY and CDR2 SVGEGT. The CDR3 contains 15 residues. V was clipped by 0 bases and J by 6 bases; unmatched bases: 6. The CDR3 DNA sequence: TGTGCCAGCAGTTACTCGACAGGGGCGGCCGCTGAAGCTTTCTTT. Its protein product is CASSYSTGAAAEAFF.

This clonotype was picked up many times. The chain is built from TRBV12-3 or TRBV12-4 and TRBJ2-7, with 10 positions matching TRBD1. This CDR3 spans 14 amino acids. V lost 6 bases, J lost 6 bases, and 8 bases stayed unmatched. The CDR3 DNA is TGTGCCAGCAGCCCCGGGACAGGGGCTTTCGAGCAGTACTTC. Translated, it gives CASSPGTGAFEQYF.

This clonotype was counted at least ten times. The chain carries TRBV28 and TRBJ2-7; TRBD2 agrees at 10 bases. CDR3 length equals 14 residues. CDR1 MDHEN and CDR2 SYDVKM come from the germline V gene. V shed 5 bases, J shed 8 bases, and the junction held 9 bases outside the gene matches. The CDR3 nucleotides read TGTGCCAGCAGTAGCCTAGCGGGAGTAAGCAAGCAGTACTTC. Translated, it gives CASSSLAGVSKQYF.

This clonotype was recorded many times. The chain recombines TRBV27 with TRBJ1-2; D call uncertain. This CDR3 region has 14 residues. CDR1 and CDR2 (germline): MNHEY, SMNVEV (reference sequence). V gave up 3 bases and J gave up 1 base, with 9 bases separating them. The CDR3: CASSFMGGNYGYTF. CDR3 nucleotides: TGTGCCAGCAGTTTCATGGGCGGTAACTATGGCTACACCTTC.

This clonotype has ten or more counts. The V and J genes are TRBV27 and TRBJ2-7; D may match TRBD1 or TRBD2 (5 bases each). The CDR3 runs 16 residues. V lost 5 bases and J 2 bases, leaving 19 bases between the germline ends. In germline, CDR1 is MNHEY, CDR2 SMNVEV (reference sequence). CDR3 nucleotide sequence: TGTGCCAGCAGTCCTAGGGACGAAGGGTATACCTACGAGCAGTACTTC. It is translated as CASSPRDEGYTYEQYF.

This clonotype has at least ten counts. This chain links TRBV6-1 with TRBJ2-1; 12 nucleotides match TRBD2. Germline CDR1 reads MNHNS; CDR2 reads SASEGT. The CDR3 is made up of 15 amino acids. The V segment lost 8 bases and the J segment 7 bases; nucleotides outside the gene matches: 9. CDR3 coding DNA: TGTGCCAGCGGAATCCTAGCGGGAGGGTGGAATGAGCAGTTCTTC. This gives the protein CASGILAGGWNEQFF.